This T cell receptor (beta chain) was found in a study of blood T cell repertoires in COVID-19. About the study: The origin of the acute and convalescent COVID-19 samples was the United States, Italy and Spain. The cDNA or gDNA used as material had been derived from T cells, B-cell-depleted T cells, or PBMCs.

The CDR3 is 17 amino acids. J lost 2 bases, V lost 4 bases, and 8 bases had no gene match. Germline CDR1 MGHRA, CDR2 YSYEKL. Methods used by the authors: Reference gene primer amplification gave estimated nucleated cell counts. Only in-frame clones appear in the TCRdb table, and some are missing; sequencing was by immunoSEQ multiplex PCR. The DNA was the basis for D and trimming; V, J and clone size are from that table. The sample holds about 170,000 clones; 80% to 90% are singletons and the top ten take roughly a fifth. The TCR sequence derives from a woman in her 70s who had recovered from COVID-19. Sequencing was done on a sample of peripheral blood. The V call is TRBV4-1, the J call TRBJ1-5, with 10 bases aligning to TRBD1. CDR3 residues: CASSLGQGLGGNQPQHF. The DNA of the CDR3 is TGCGCCAGCAGCCTGGGACAGGGGTTGGGTGGCAATCAGCCCCAGCATTTT.